Shown below are 6 T cell receptor beta chains from a single sample sequenced in a study of T cell repertoires in cytomegalovirus infection. Each CDR3 protein gets one entry after TCRdb re-called the reads with MiXCR. The table shows about 310,000 distinct CDR3 sequences, with about 9.2% occurring only once. Sequences were obtained from PBMCs. All receptors derive from a human donor in good health (CMV status not recorded). Some clones in this sample may be carry-over from other donors' samples.

There are many counts of this clonotype. The chain recombines TRBV6-1 with TRBJ2-2; maybe TRBD1 (5 bases). The CDR3 covers 16 residues. Germline V lookup: CDR1 MNHNS, CDR2 SASEGT. V lost 6 bases, J lost 7 bases, and 21 bases lay in between. CDR3 amino acids: CASRPHDRERRGELFF. CDR3 bases: TGTGCCAGCAGGCCCCACGACAGAGAACGGCGCGGGGAGCTGTTTTTT.

This clonotype was picked up a small number of times. V usage is TRBV5-1 and J usage is TRBJ1-5; a possible D gene is TRBD1 (5 bases). There are 12 residues in the CDR3. V dropped 4 bases and J dropped 9 bases, with 11 bases sitting between them. Germline-derived CDR1 and CDR2 are SGHRS and YFSETQ. Here the CDR3 DNA reads TGCGCCAGCAGCCCAGGGATGTGGCCCCAGCATTTT. Translating it yields CASSPGMWPQHF.

This chain links TRBV7-9 with TRBJ1-1; a possible D gene is TRBD1 (6 bases). Germline CDR1 and CDR2: SEHNR and FQNEAQ (reference sequence). Trimming took off 1 base at V and 3 bases at J, with 12 bases between the two ends. The CDR3 runs to 15 residues. Here the CDR3 reads CASSLVGGGDTEAFF. Here the CDR3 DNA reads TGTGCCAGCAGCTTAGTAGGGGGGGGGGACACTGAAGCTTTCTTT.

This clonotype was seen repeatedly, ten times or more. This chain connects TRBV7-3 to TRBJ2-1; D unresolved. This CDR3 is built from 14 residues. Trimming took off 3 bases at V and 1 base at J, with 7 bases between the two ends. Germline V CDR1 and CDR2: SGHTA, FQGTGA. CDR3 amino acids: CASSFSGSYNEQFF. The CDR3 nucleotides read TGTGCCAGCAGCTTTTCAGGTTCCTACAATGAGCAGTTCTTC.

Regarding this clonotype: This may be a read error, as it is one base from a much larger clone. The chain links TRBV6-5 to TRBJ1-5; 8 positions agree with TRBD1. Germline lookup yields CDR1 MNHEY and CDR2 SVGAGI. J lost 9 bases, V lost 6 bases, and 7 bases had no gene match. The CDR3 is 13 amino acids. The DNA for the CDR3 is TGTGCCAGCAGGACAGGGGAGTATCCGCCCCAGCATTTT. It codes for CASRTGEYPPQHF.

In its sample, this clonotype was seen a few times. The V and J genes are TRBV9 and TRBJ2-1; D ambiguous. The germline CDR1 and CDR2 sequences are SGDLS and YYNGEE. There are 14 residues in the CDR3. V dropped 2 bases and J dropped 0 bases, with 6 bases sitting between them. CDR3 in DNA: TGTGCCAGCAGCGTTACGAGCTCCTACAATGAGCAGTTCTTC. This encodes CASSVTSSYNEQFF.